Listed here are 5 T cell receptor beta chains from one sample, sequenced in a study of T cell repertoires in cytomegalovirus infection. A single record per CDR3 protein comes from TCRdb applying MiXCR to the reads. The table lists hundreds of thousands of distinct CDR3 sequences, about a third of them singletons. Sequences were obtained from PBMCs. These receptors originate from a human donor in good health (CMV status not recorded). Some clones in this sample may be carry-over from other donors' samples.

This rearrangement joins TRBV7-2 to TRBJ2-7, with D perhaps matching TRBD1 (7 bases). Trimming cost V 3 bases and J 3 bases, with 18 bases left between them. Germline V gene data show CDR1 as SGHTA and CDR2 as FQGNSA. The CDR3 contains 16 residues. The CDR3 here is CTSSFLGGGRHYEQYF. Written as DNA, the CDR3 is TGTACCAGCAGCTTTCTTGGAGGGGGCCGGCACTACGAGCAGTACTTC.

The gene calls are TRBV6-6 and TRBJ2-7; D may be TRBD2 (5 bases). This CDR3 contains 16 residues. Trimming shortened V by 6 bases and J by 0 bases, and 18 bases separated the two germline ends. CDR1 and CDR2 (germline): MNHNY, SVGAGI (reference sequence). In DNA, the CDR3 is TGTGCCAGCAGCTATAGAGTTGTAGGGAGCTCCTACGAGCAGTACTTC. Its protein product is CASSYRVVGSSYEQYF.

In its sample, this clonotype was seen many times. The rearrangement links TRBV7-2 to TRBJ2-3; TRBD2 is a possible D gene (5 bases). Trimming cost V 7 bases and J 3 bases, with 14 bases left between them. From germline, CDR1 is SGHTA and CDR2 FQGNSA. The CDR3 runs 14 residues. CDR3 region: CASTLRKRTDTQYF. The CDR3 nucleotides read TGTGCCAGCACCCTTCGTAAGCGGACAGATACGCAGTATTTT.

This clonotype occurred a few times. V is TRBV19 and J is TRBJ1-5, with 8 bases identical to TRBD1. The J segment lost 2 bases and the V segment lost 4 bases, leaving 16 bases of the junction unmatched. The CDR3 has 19 residues. Germline V gene lookup returns CDR1 LNHDA and CDR2 SQIVND (reference sequence). In DNA, the CDR3 is TGTGCCAGTAGTAGGACCGGACAGGGCGGTTACGGGGGCAATCAGCCCCAGCATTTT. Residues: CASSRTGQGGYGGNQPQHF.

J is TRBJ1-6 and V is TRBV4-2; no definite D call. CDR1 is LGHNA, CDR2 YNFKEQ, per germline. Between the trimmed V and J ends, which lost 1 base and 4 bases, there was a span of 14 bases. There are 17 residues in the CDR3. This CDR3 reads CASSQGRELFYNSPLHF. The CDR3 DNA follows: TGTGCCAGCAGCCAAGGAAGGGAACTTTTTTATAATTCACCCCTCCACTTT.